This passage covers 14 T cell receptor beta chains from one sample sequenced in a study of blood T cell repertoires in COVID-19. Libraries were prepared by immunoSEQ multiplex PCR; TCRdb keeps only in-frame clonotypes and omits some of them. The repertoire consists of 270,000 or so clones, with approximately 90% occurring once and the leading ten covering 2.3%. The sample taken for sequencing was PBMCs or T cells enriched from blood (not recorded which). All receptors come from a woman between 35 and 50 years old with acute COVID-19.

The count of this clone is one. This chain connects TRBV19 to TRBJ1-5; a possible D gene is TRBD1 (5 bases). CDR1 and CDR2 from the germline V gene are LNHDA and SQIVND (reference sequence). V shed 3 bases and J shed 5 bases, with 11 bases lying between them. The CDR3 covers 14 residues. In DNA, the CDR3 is TGTGCCAGTAGTATCCGGGGGGGTCATCAGCCCCAGCATTTT. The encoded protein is CASSIRGGHQPQHF.

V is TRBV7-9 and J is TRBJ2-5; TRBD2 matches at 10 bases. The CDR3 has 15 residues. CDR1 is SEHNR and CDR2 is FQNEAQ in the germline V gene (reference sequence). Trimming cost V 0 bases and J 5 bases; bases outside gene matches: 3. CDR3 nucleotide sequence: TGTGCCAGCAGCTTAGCTCTAGCGGGGGTTGAGACCCAGTACTTC. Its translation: CASSLALAGVETQYF. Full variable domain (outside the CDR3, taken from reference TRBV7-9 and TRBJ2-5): DTGVSQNPRHKITKRGQNVTFRCDPISEHNRLYWYRQTLGQGPEFLTYFQNEAQLEKSRLLSDRFSAERPKGSFSTLEIQRTEQGDSAMYLCASSLALAGVETQYFGPGTRLLVL.

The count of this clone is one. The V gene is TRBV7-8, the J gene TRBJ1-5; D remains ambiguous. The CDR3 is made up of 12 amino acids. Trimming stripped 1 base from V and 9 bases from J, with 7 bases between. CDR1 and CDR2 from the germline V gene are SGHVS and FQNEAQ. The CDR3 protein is CASSLGTGPQHF. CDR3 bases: TGTGCCAGCAGCTTAGGCACGGGGCCCCAGCATTTT.

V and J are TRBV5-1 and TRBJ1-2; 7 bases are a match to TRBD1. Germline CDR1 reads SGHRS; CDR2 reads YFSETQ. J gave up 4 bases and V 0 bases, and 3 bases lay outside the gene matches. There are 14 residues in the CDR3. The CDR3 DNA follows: TGCGCCAGCAGCTTGGAGGGGACAGTCTATGGCTACACCTTC. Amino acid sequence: CASSLEGTVYGYTF. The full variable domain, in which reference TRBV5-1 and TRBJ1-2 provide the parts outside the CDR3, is KAGVTQTPRYLIKTRGQQVTLSCSPISGHRSVSWYQQTPGQGLQFLFEYFSETQRNKGNFPGRFSGRQFSNSRSEMNVSTLELGDSALYLCASSLEGTVYGYTFGSGTRLTVV.

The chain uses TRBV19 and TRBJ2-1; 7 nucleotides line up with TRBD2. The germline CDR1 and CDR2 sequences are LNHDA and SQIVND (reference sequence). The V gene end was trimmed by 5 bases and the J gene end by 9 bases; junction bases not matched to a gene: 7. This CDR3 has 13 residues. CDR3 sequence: CASSSRGGFEQFF. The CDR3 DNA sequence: TGTGCCAGTAGTTCCCGGGGAGGGTTTGAGCAGTTCTTC.

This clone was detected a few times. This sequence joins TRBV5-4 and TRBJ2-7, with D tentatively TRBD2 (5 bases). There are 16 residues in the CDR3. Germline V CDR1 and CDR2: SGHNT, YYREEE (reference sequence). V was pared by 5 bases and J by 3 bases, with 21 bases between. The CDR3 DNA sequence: TGTGCCAGCAGTTTGAGCCCCGGACTGACCCTCTACGAGCAGTACTTC. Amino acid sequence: CASSLSPGLTLYEQYF.

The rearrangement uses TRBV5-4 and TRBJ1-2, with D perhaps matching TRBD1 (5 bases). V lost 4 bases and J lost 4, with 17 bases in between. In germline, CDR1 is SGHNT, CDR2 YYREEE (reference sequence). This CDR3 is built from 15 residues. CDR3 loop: CASSTDRRNLYGYTF. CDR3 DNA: TGTGCCAGCAGCACTGACAGAAGAAACCTCTATGGCTACACCTTC.

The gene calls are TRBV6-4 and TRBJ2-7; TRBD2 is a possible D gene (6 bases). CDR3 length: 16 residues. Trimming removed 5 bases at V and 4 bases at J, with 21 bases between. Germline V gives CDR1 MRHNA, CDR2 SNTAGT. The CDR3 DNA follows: TGTGCCAGCAGTACAGCTCGACGGGGAGGCCTTTACGAGCAGTACTTC. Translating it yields CASSTARRGGLYEQYF.

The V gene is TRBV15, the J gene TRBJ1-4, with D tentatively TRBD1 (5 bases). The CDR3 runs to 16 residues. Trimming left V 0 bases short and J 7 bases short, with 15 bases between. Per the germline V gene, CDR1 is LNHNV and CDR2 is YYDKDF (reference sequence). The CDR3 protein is CATSRDRTGTGEKLFF. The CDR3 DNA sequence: TGTGCCACCAGCAGAGATAGAACAGGTACTGGTGAAAAACTGTTTTTT.

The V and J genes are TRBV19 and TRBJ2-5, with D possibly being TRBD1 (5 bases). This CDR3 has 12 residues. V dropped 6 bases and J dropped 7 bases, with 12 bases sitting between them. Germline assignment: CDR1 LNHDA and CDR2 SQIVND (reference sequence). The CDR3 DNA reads TGTGCCAGTAGGGGGCAGGCAGCGACCCAGTACTTC. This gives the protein CASRGQAATQYF.

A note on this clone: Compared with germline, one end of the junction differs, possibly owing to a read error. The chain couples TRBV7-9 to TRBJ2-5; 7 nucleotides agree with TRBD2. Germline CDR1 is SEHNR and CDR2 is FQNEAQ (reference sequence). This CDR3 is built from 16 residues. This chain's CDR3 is CASSLAAGVRQETQYF. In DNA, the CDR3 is TGTGCCAGCAGCCTAGCTGCGGGGGTACGCCAAGAGACCCAGTACTTC.

The CDR3 DNA reads as TGTGCCAGCAGCCGAGCGGGAGTAGCCAAAAACATTCAGTACTTC. Protein: CASSRAGVAKNIQYF. This rearrangement joins TRBV7-8 to TRBJ2-4; TRBD2 agrees at 8 bases. The germline V gene has CDR1 SGHVS and CDR2 FQNEAQ. Trimming cost V 5 bases and J 0 bases; bases outside gene matches: 3. This CDR3 is 15 amino acids long.

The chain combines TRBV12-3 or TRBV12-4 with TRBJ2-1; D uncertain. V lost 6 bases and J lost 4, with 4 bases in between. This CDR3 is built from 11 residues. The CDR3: CASRRYNEQFF. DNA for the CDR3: TGTGCCAGCAGACGGTACAATGAGCAGTTCTTC.

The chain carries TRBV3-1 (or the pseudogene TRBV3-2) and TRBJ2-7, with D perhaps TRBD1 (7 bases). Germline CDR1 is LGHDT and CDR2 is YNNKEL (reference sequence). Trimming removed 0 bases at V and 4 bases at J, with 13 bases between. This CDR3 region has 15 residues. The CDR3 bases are TGTGCCAGCAGCCAAGAAGGAGGGGGCCGGTACGAGCAGTACTTC. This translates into CASSQEGGGRYEQYF.